In its sample, the clone carrying this TCR beta chain was seen once. The sample is drawn from a study of blood T cell repertoires in COVID-19. Produced via immunoSEQ multiplex PCR; TCRdb's table is partial and in-frame only. The data hold about 120,000 clones, with 75% to 95% observed a single time. The CDR3 length is 14 residues. Germline lookup yields CDR1 MDHEN and CDR2 SYDVKM. The V end was cut by 5 bases, the J end by 4 bases, with 14 bases between. This chain connects TRBV28 to TRBJ1-1; perhaps TRBD1 as D (6 bases). This receptor was identified in a human donor with active COVID-19. The donor label of this sample is uncertain. Input material: peripheral blood. CDR3: CASSPHQGFTEAFF. CDR3 nucleotide sequence: TGTGCCAGCAGTCCCCATCAGGGGTTCACTGAAGCTTTCTTT.